Shown below are 17 T cell receptor beta chains from a single sample sequenced in a study of metastatic and nonmetastatic thyroid tumors (dated by TCRdb to 2019 to 2021). No patient had received any treatment before thyroid surgery. Libraries were constructed by PCR. The data were produced on an Illumina HiSeq 4000. TCRdb reprocessing: public reads trimmed at Q25 with fastp, clones called with MiXCR, in-frame beta chains kept. Across this sample there are about 18,000 clones, with about 34% seen only once. The ten largest clonotypes hold 17% of the sample. Sequenced material: tumor tissue. The receptors were sampled from a female donor with papillary thyroid cancer or a benign thyroid nodule (not recorded which). Some clones in this sample may be carry-over from other donors' samples.

This clone occurred a few times. V and J are TRBV6-1 and TRBJ1-5; D gene unclear. The CDR3 runs to 13 residues. CDR1 MNHNS and CDR2 SASEGT come from the germline V gene. Deletions cut 8 bases from V and 4 bases from J, with 12 bases between. The CDR3 bases are TGTGCCAGCTCAGGATGGTTGAATCAGCCCCAGCATTTT. Encoded protein: CASSGWLNQPQHF.

The rearrangement links TRBV20-1 to TRBJ1-2, with D possibly being TRBD1 (5 bases). CDR1 DFQATT and CDR2 SNEGSKA come from the germline V gene (reference sequence). Trimming removed 6 bases from V and 6 bases from J, with 20 bases in between. CDR3 length: 14 residues. CDR3 region: CSAPPGGDIHGYTF. DNA of the CDR3: TGCAGTGCACCACCGGGGGGGGATATTCATGGCTACACCTTC.

The chain carries TRBV9 and TRBJ1-5; weak D call: TRBD1 (5 bases). Germline lookup yields CDR1 SGDLS and CDR2 YYNGEE. The length of the CDR3 is 13 residues. The V gene lost 0 bases and the J gene lost 9 bases, with 10 bases spanning the gap. CDR3 sequence reads: CASSVDRGRPQHF. CDR3 DNA: TGTGCCAGCAGCGTAGATCGGGGGAGGCCCCAGCATTTT.

The genes are TRBV11-3 and TRBJ2-3; D is undetermined. The V end was cut by 5 bases, the J end by 5 bases, with 11 bases between. In germline, CDR1 is SGHNT, CDR2 YENEEA. CDR3 size: 13 residues. The CDR3 protein is CASSPHPLDTQYF. The CDR3 nucleotides are TGTGCCAGCAGCCCCCACCCTTTAGATACGCAGTATTTT.

In this sample, this clone turned up a few times. CDR3 residues: CATSDFQTGGNEQFF. The CDR3 DNA follows: TGTGCCACCAGTGATTTCCAAACAGGGGGCAATGAGCAGTTCTTC. The chain couples TRBV24-1 to TRBJ2-1, with 8 bases that match TRBD1. Germline CDR1 is KGHDR and CDR2 is SFDVKD. The V gene end was trimmed by 1 base and the J gene end by 6 bases; junction bases not matched to a gene: 4. The CDR3 sequence is 15 residues long.

The chain combines TRBV15 with TRBJ2-5; 10 nucleotides line up with TRBD2. Germline-derived CDR1 and CDR2 are LNHNV and YYDKDF (reference sequence). The CDR3 totals 16 residues. Trimming cost V 0 bases and J 5 bases; bases outside gene matches: 6. CDR3 sequence reads: CATSRELTSGWETQYF. The CDR3 nucleotides read TGTGCCACCAGCAGAGAATTGACTAGCGGGTGGGAGACCCAGTACTTC.

The chain has TRBV4-2 and TRBJ2-3; a weak D match, TRBD2 (6 bases). V was clipped by 4 bases and J by 0 bases, with 17 bases between them. Looked up from germline, CDR1 is LGHNA and CDR2 is YNFKEQ. The CDR3 extends over 17 amino acids. The CDR3 loop is CASSLHLGGTSTDTQYF. The CDR3 nucleotides read TGTGCCAGCAGCCTGCATTTAGGAGGGACCAGCACAGATACGCAGTATTTT.

This clone was counted a few times. The chain combines TRBV14 with TRBJ2-2; perhaps TRBD1 as D (6 bases). CDR1 and CDR2 (germline): SGHDN, FVKESK. V lost 4 bases to trimming and J lost 0 bases, with 9 bases between them. The CDR3 covers 15 residues. The CDR3 sequence: CASSPTGANTGELFF. The CDR3 DNA reads as TGTGCCAGCAGCCCGACAGGAGCGAACACCGGGGAGCTGTTTTTT.

This clone was seen a handful of times. The V gene is TRBV6-1, the J gene TRBJ1-3; 8 positions agree with TRBD1. The junction had 9 bases not matched to a gene; V was cut back by 2 bases and J by 9 bases. The CDR3 length is 15 residues. Looked up from germline, CDR1 is MNHNS and CDR2 is SASEGT. DNA of the CDR3: TGTGCCAGCAGTGAAATGGTCAGGGGGCGAGGCACCATATATTTT. Protein product: CASSEMVRGRGTIYF.

This clone occurred a few times. The CDR3 here is CASSPMDIRTYEQYF. The DNA of the CDR3 is TGTGCCAGCAGCCCCATGGACATCCGAACCTACGAGCAGTACTTC. This chain joins TRBV6-1 and TRBJ2-7; maybe TRBD1 (5 bases). The V end was cut by 6 bases, the J end by 2 bases, with 17 bases between. This CDR3 is 15 amino acids long. The germline V gene has CDR1 MNHNS and CDR2 SASEGT.

J is TRBJ2-7 and V is TRBV28; 8 nucleotides match TRBD1. V trimming: 6 bases; J trimming: 4 bases; junction bases outside the gene matches: 11. The CDR3 is 15 amino acids. CDR1 MDHEN and CDR2 SYDVKM come from the germline V gene. The CDR3 DNA follows: TGTGCCAGCAGCGCATACAGGGGGAAATGGTACGAGCAGTACTTC. It translates to CASSAYRGKWYEQYF. The full variable domain, in which reference TRBV28 and TRBJ2-7 provide the parts outside the CDR3, is DVKVTQSSRYLVKRTGEKVFLECVQDMDHENMFWYRQDPGLGLRLIYFSYDVKMKEKGDIPEGYSVSREKKERFSLILESASTNQTSMYLCASSAYRGKWYEQYFGPGTRLTVT.

In its sample, this clone was seen a few times. J is TRBJ2-7 and V is TRBV2, with a tentative D call TRBD2 (6 bases). Germline CDR1 reads SNHLY; CDR2 reads FYNNEI. The CDR3 is 15 residues long. The ends were cut back, 8 bases at V and 3 bases at J, with 20 bases in the middle. CDR3 sequence (DNA): TGTGCCAGCTGTGGGCGAGGTGGAGGGGACTACGAGCAGTACTTC. Translation: CASCGRGGGDYEQYF.

V usage is TRBV11-1 and J usage is TRBJ2-2; maybe TRBD1 (6 bases). The V end lost 5 bases, the J end lost 1 base, and 23 bases lay between the germline ends. The CDR3 loop spans 19 amino acids. Germline assignment: CDR1 SGHAT and CDR2 FQDESV (reference sequence). The CDR3 sequence: CASSSSTGTRPLNTGELFF. The DNA of the CDR3 is TGTGCCAGCAGCAGCTCGACAGGTACTCGACCATTGAACACCGGGGAGCTGTTTTTT.

This clone was seen more than once but under ten times. The V gene is TRBV6-4, the J gene TRBJ2-3; 10 nucleotides agree with TRBD1. This CDR3 contains 14 residues. V dropped 2 bases and J dropped 4; count of bases not matched to a gene: 0. Germline assignment: CDR1 MRHNA and CDR2 SNTAGT. CDR3 sequence (DNA): TGTGCCAGCAGTGACGGGACAGGGGCAGATACGCAGTATTTT. It is translated as CASSDGTGADTQYF.

CDR3 sequence reads: CASSSRRGGSNTEAFF. In DNA form, the CDR3 reads TGTGCCAGCAGCTCTCGGCGAGGGGGCTCGAACACTGAAGCTTTCTTT. The chain recombines TRBV11-3 with TRBJ1-1; 7 bases are shared with TRBD1. The CDR3 loop spans 16 amino acids. J was trimmed by 1 base and V by 4 bases; bases with no gene match: 9. Germline V gene lookup returns CDR1 SGHNT and CDR2 YENEEA.

The chain has TRBV5-1 and TRBJ1-2; 8 bases fit TRBD1. The CDR3 covers 17 residues. With 2 bases clipped from V and 6 bases from J, the junction kept 15 bases outside the gene matches. Germline CDR1 and CDR2: SGHRS and YFSETQ. The CDR3 DNA sequence: TGCGCCAGCAGCTTCCAGCGCCGGACAGGGCGGGTAGATGGCTACACCTTC. Its translation is CASSFQRRTGRVDGYTF.

This clone was seen at least ten times. The J gene is TRBJ2-5, the V gene TRBV20-1; D is unclear. The CDR3 sequence is 12 residues long. V was trimmed by 7 bases and J by 0 bases, leaving 9 bases between them. Germline CDR1 DFQATT, CDR2 SNEGSKA (reference sequence). In DNA form, the CDR3 reads TGCAGTGTCTTCCGGCACCAAGAGACCCAGTACTTC. Protein: CSVFRHQETQYF.